These T cell receptor beta chains were read from a single sample in a study of T cell repertoires in cytomegalovirus infection. In TCRdb, the reads were re-called with MiXCR into one record per CDR3 protein. The sample yields hundreds of thousands of distinct CDR3 sequences, about a third seen once. Material: PBMCs. The source of these receptors is a human donor in good health (CMV status not recorded). Some clones in this sample may be carry-over from other donors' samples. CDR3s include the opening cysteine and the closing phenylalanine or tryptophan. The D gene is left open where the match is weak.

d_gene	v_gene	j_gene	CDR3aa
.	TRBV7-3	TRBJ1-6	CASSSRGWKDSPLHF
.	TRBV6-1	TRBJ1-5	CASSLTGYNQPQHF
.	TRBV20-1	TRBJ2-5	CSARSGGGWDFTLQETQYF
.	TRBV5-8	TRBJ2-5	CASSPHIRAQYF
.	TRBV19	TRBJ2-1	CASSISASGGPEQFF
.	TRBV7-2	TRBJ2-5	CASSAGLRETQYF
TRBD1	TRBV28	TRBJ1-2	CATGTAYGYTF
TRBD1	TRBV14	TRBJ2-1	CASSFRQGKYNEQFF
.	TRBV29-1	TRBJ2-7	CSVEAGIDEQYF
TRBD1	TRBV28	TRBJ2-4	CASSSPGQGSKNIQYF
.	TRBV5-1	TRBJ1-1	CASTGGQANTEAFF
.	TRBV19	TRBJ2-6	CASSIAGSGANVLTF
.	TRBV6-2/TRBV6-3	TRBJ2-5	CASSSGTTYQETQYF
TRBD2	TRBV6-5	TRBJ2-2	CASRSGGPNTGELFF
.	TRBV7-3	TRBJ1-2	CASSLVDGYTF
.	TRBV27	TRBJ2-7	CASSSGWQGGDYEQYF
TRBD2	TRBV7-2	TRBJ2-2	CASSPGGNTGELFF
.	TRBV9	TRBJ1-2	CASSGHRDGYTF
.	TRBV2	TRBJ1-2	CASSDPREGEGYGYTF
.	TRBV7-2	TRBJ2-1	CASSLVSGPLVEQFF